The text below deals with one T cell receptor beta chain. The data belong to a study of OX40 agonist ivuxolimab in advanced cancers. Overall study context: With a range of roughly 20 to 85, age averaged about 58 years, and about 82% were male.

CDR3 length: 14 residues. The ends were cut back, 3 bases at V and 8 bases at J, with 14 bases in the middle. CDR1 is SGHDN, CDR2 FVKESK, per germline. The data were produced by immunoSEQ multiplex PCR, yet TCRdb's version contains in-frame clones alone and is incomplete. Of 25,000 to 30,000 clones in the sample, approximately 78% were seen once. This receptor was taken from an adult with an advanced solid tumor such as melanoma, head and neck, liver or kidney cancer. The material was CD4+ or CD8+ T cells sorted from blood, obtained in a trial of the OX40 agonist ivuxolimab. The V call is TRBV14, the J call TRBJ2-4; D is ambiguous. This CDR3 is CASSHPGPPDIQYF. CDR3 nucleotides: TGTGCCAGCAGCCATCCCGGGCCGCCGGACATTCAGTACTTC.